A selection of T cell receptor beta chains follows, all from one sample in a study of shared clonotypes between healthy human individuals. Some clones are missing from TCRdb's copy, which holds only in-frame ones; the method was immunoSEQ multiplex PCR. This sample yields nearly 2 million clones, of which about 95% are seen a single time; roughly 1% belongs to the top ten. Sequencing was done on a sample of naive CD8+ T cells sorted from blood. These receptors all come from a man aged 18 to 29 in good health. The CDR3 runs from the conserved cysteine through the conserved F or W. D genes are given only for firm matches. Not every row has a clone size; where given, it reads once, few, many or a size class.

CDR3: CASSPNPRAEQYF
DNA: TGTGCCAGCAGCCCCAATCCCCGAGCCGAGCAGTACTTC
J: TRBJ2-7
V: TRBV5-6
size: -
D: -

CDR3: CAWSLGTVLYF
DNA: TGTGCCTGGAGCCTCGGGACTGTACTATACTTC
J: TRBJ2-7
V: TRBV30
size: few
D: -

CDR3: CASSEPAGGAVAEAFF
DNA: TGCGCCAGCAGTGAGCCAGCCGGGGGGGCAGTGGCTGAAGCTTTCTTT
J: TRBJ1-1
V: TRBV10-2
size: -
D: -

CDR3: CASSQIGPNGAFF
DNA: TGTGCCAGCAGCCAAATTGGGCCCAATGGAGCTTTCTTT
J: TRBJ1-1
V: TRBV11-1
size: once
D: -

CDR3: CASRSDSLSYTEAFF
DNA: TGTGCCAGCAGGTCCGATTCTCTTTCATACACTGAAGCTTTCTTT
J: TRBJ1-1
V: TRBV6-5
size: -
D: -

CDR3: CASSYRGNLYEQYF
DNA: TGTGCCAGCAGTTACCGAGGAAATCTCTACGAGCAGTACTTC
J: TRBJ2-7
V: TRBV6-5
size: -
D: -

CDR3: CATASAPMNTEAFF
DNA: TGTGCTACCGCCTCTGCCCCTATGAACACTGAAGCTTTCTTT
J: TRBJ1-1
V: TRBV12-5
size: -
D: -

CDR3: CASAYGDWAGYTF
DNA: TGTGCCAGCGCATACGGGGATTGGGCTGGCTACACCTTC
J: TRBJ1-2
V: TRBV14
size: -
D: -

CDR3: CASSLRLAGTSTDTQYF
DNA: TGCGCCAGCAGCCTTAGACTAGCGGGAACTAGCACAGATACGCAGTATTTT
J: TRBJ2-3
V: TRBV4-1
size: -
D: TRBD2

CDR3: CASSLPGRGETQYF
DNA: TGTGCCAGCAGTTTACCGGGGAGAGGGGAGACCCAGTACTTC
J: TRBJ2-5
V: TRBV28
size: -
D: -

CDR3: CASTLGEGGEQYF
DNA: TGTGCCAGCACACTCGGGGAGGGCGGCGAGCAGTACTTC
J: TRBJ2-7
V: TRBV6-1
size: -
D: TRBD2

CDR3: CASSRTGGDTDTQYF
DNA: TGTGCCAGCAGCCGGACAGGGGGGGACACAGATACGCAGTATTTT
J: TRBJ2-3
V: TRBV2
size: -
D: TRBD1

CDR3: CASKQGEFIQYF
DNA: TGTGCCAGCAAACAGGGGGAGTTCATTCAGTACTTC
J: TRBJ2-4
V: TRBV2
size: few
D: TRBD1

CDR3: CASSELFFGSLMDTQYF
DNA: TGTGCCAGCAGTGAACTTTTCTTTGGCAGCCTAATGGATACGCAGTATTTT
J: TRBJ2-3
V: TRBV6-1
size: -
D: -

CDR3: CASSVGGLAGDLQYF
DNA: TGTGCCAGCAGCGTAGGGGGACTAGCGGGAGATCTACAGTACTTC
J: TRBJ2-7
V: TRBV9
size: -
D: TRBD2

CDR3: CASSYQPQHF
DNA: TGTGCCAGCAGCTATCAGCCCCAGCATTTT
J: TRBJ1-5
V: TRBV7-2
size: -
D: -

CDR3: CASSLEGMKTQYF
DNA: TGTGCCAGCAGCCTCGAGGGTATGAAGACCCAGTACTTC
J: TRBJ2-5
V: TRBV9
size: -
D: -

CDR3: CASSVANGAPTDTQYF
DNA: TGTGCCAGCAGCGTAGCTAATGGCGCGCCCACAGATACGCAGTATTTT
J: TRBJ2-3
V: TRBV9
size: -
D: -

CDR3: CASSLDQLRGLHF
DNA: TGTGCCAGCAGCTTGGACCAGCTTAGGGGGCTCCACTTT
J: TRBJ1-6
V: TRBV6-5
size: -
D: -

CDR3: CASRDLELSEQFF
DNA: TGTGCCAGCAGGGATCTGGAGTTGAGTGAGCAGTTCTTC
J: TRBJ2-1
V: TRBV5-6
size: -
D: -

CDR3: CASSRIQGPDTQYF
DNA: TGTGCCAGCAGCCGAATACAGGGCCCAGATACGCAGTATTTT
J: TRBJ2-3
V: TRBV5-6
size: -
D: -

CDR3: CASSITGAYEQYF
DNA: TGTGCCAGTAGTATTACAGGGGCCTACGAGCAGTACTTC
J: TRBJ2-7
V: TRBV19
size: few
D: TRBD1

CDR3: CASSLSLGWPQHF
DNA: TGTGCCAGCAGTTTAAGTCTGGGGTGGCCCCAGCATTTT
J: TRBJ1-5
V: TRBV27
size: -
D: -

CDR3: CASSGPMGAIHEQYF
DNA: TGCGCCAGCAGCGGACCAATGGGGGCAATCCACGAGCAGTACTTC
J: TRBJ2-7
V: TRBV4-1
size: -
D: -

CDR3: CASSSPGQTPSYNEQFF
DNA: TGTGCCAGTAGCTCCCCGGGGCAGACCCCCTCCTACAATGAGCAGTTCTTC
J: TRBJ2-1
V: TRBV19
size: -
D: -

CDR3: CASSQGQGSHEQFF
DNA: TGCGCCAGCAGCCAGGGACAGGGTTCCCATGAGCAGTTCTTC
J: TRBJ2-1
V: TRBV4-3
size: -
D: TRBD1

CDR3: CAWSSTGANWEKLFF
DNA: TGTGCCTGGAGTTCGACAGGGGCGAATTGGGAAAAACTGTTTTTT
J: TRBJ1-4
V: TRBV30
size: -
D: TRBD1

CDR3: CASSSDRGYTDTQYF
DNA: TGTGCCAGCAGCTCGGACAGGGGATACACAGATACGCAGTATTTT
J: TRBJ2-3
V: TRBV5-6
size: -
D: TRBD1

CDR3: CASGTDQGTNYEQYF
DNA: TGTGCTAGTGGAACTGACCAGGGCACGAACTACGAGCAGTACTTC
J: TRBJ2-7
V: TRBV12-5
size: -
D: -

CDR3: CASSWSTGLLNNEQFF
DNA: TGTGCCAGCAGCTGGTCGACGGGACTACTAAACAATGAGCAGTTCTTC
J: TRBJ2-1
V: TRBV7-9
size: -
D: TRBD2

CDR3: CASSASLAWETQYF
DNA: TGTGCCAGCAGTGCCTCACTAGCGTGGGAGACCCAGTACTTC
J: TRBJ2-5
V: TRBV2
size: once
D: TRBD2

CDR3: CASSPRGYDMGETQYF
DNA: TGCGCCAGCAGCCCTAGGGGCTACGACATGGGGGAGACCCAGTACTTC
J: TRBJ2-5
V: TRBV5-1
size: -
D: -

CDR3: CASRGGPEQFF
DNA: TGTGCCAGCAGAGGGGGGCCTGAGCAGTTCTTC
J: TRBJ2-1
V: TRBV5-4
size: -
D: -

CDR3: CASSQDRVNTEAFF
DNA: TGCGCCAGCAGCCAAGATAGGGTGAACACTGAAGCTTTCTTT
J: TRBJ1-1
V: TRBV4-1
size: -
D: -

CDR3: CASSLIGAGSTDTQYF
DNA: TGTGCCAGCAGCTTAATTGGCGCGGGGTCCACAGATACGCAGTATTTT
J: TRBJ2-3
V: TRBV7-3
size: -
D: -

CDR3: CASSVGLADEQFF
DNA: TGTGCCAGCAGTGTGGGACTAGCGGATGAGCAGTTCTTC
J: TRBJ2-1
V: TRBV2
size: -
D: TRBD2

CDR3: CASSEGAGQGIGEQYF
DNA: TGTGCCAGCAGTGAAGGGGCAGGGCAGGGTATTGGGGAGCAGTACTTC
J: TRBJ2-7
V: TRBV6-1
size: once
D: -

CDR3: CASSEEGRGHQPQHF
DNA: TGTGCCAGCAGCGAGGAGGGCCGGGGGCATCAGCCCCAGCATTTT
J: TRBJ1-5
V: TRBV9
size: once
D: -

CDR3: CASSITGGQGLNTEAFF
DNA: TGTGCCAGCAGCATTACTGGGGGCCAGGGATTGAACACTGAAGCTTTCTTT
J: TRBJ1-1
V: TRBV7-9
size: -
D: -